The rows below give T cell receptor beta chains drawn from one sample of a study of blood T cell repertoires in COVID-19. Here immunoSEQ multiplex PCR was the method, and the copy in TCRdb shows in-frame clones only, minus some. In the table there are 130,000 to 150,000 clones, 65% to 80% of which are singletons. Sequenced: peripheral blood. The receptors stem from a man older than 75 with acute or convalescent COVID-19. Both conserved end residues are part of each CDR3. A D gene is named only where the DNA matches it firmly. For some rows the clone size is stated as once, few or many, or as a class when expanded; others skip it.

TRBV28	TRBD2	-	TRBJ2-7	CASSSGTSGGPLYEQYF	TGTGCCAGCAGTTCGGGGACTAGCGGGGGACCTCTCTACGAGCAGTACTTC
TRBV27	-	few	TRBJ2-1	CASSLSIPGLVYNEQFF	TGTGCCAGCAGTTTATCGATTCCGGGACTCGTCTACAATGAGCAGTTCTTC
TRBV19	TRBD2	-	TRBJ2-1	CASSSGTSGGEQFF	TGTGCCAGCAGCTCGGGGACTAGCGGGGGTGAGCAGTTCTTC
TRBV12-5	TRBD2	-	TRBJ2-5	CASGPGLAGASGETQYF	TGTGCTAGTGGCCCGGGACTAGCGGGGGCGAGTGGGGAGACCCAGTACTTC
TRBV5-1	-	-	TRBJ2-5	CASSLEGGKETQYF	TGCGCCAGCAGCTTGGAGGGGGGGAAAGAGACCCAGTACTTC
TRBV27	TRBD1	-	TRBJ1-1	CASSSGQGISEAFF	TGTGCCAGCAGTTCCGGACAGGGGATAAGTGAAGCTTTCTTT
TRBV28	TRBD1	-	TRBJ2-7	CASRGTGTGLGEQYF	TGTGCCAGCAGAGGTACCGGGACAGGGCTCGGTGAGCAGTACTTC
TRBV11-1	TRBD1	-	TRBJ2-7	CASSFYRGHEQYF	TGTGCCAGCAGCTTCTACAGGGGGCACGAGCAGTACTTC
TRBV27	-	-	TRBJ1-5	CASSNRQNNQPQHF	TGTGCCAGCAGCAACAGACAGAACAATCAGCCCCAGCATTTT
TRBV20-1	-	-	TRBJ1-2	CSASNGFGYTF	TGCAGTGCTAGTAACGGTTTTGGCTACACCTTC
TRBV5-4	TRBD1	-	TRBJ1-2	CASTPTVGQGTIGYTF	TGTGCCAGCACCCCTACTGTGGGACAGGGGACAATCGGCTACACCTTC
TRBV5-6	-	-	TRBJ2-6	CASRLTDSGANVLTF	TGTGCCAGCCGGCTAACAGACAGTGGGGCCAACGTCCTGACTTTC
TRBV15	TRBD2	-	TRBJ2-3	CATGGGLEEDTQYF	TGTGCCACCGGGGGAGGGTTGGAGGAGGATACGCAGTATTTT
TRBV5-4	TRBD1	few	TRBJ1-2	CASRNPTGGDYGYTF	TGTGCCAGCAGAAATCCGACAGGGGGCGACTATGGCTACACCTTC
TRBV7-8	TRBD2	-	TRBJ2-1	CASSRLAGTDNEQFF	TGTGCCAGCAGCCGCCTAGCGGGGACCGACAATGAGCAGTTCTTC
TRBV3-1/TRBV3-2	-	-	TRBJ2-3	CASSPGWAPTDTQYF	TGTGCCAGCAGCCCTGGGTGGGCCCCCACAGATACGCAGTATTTT
TRBV24-1	-	-	TRBJ1-2	CATSAPDRSYGYTF	TGTGCCACCAGTGCCCCTGACAGGAGCTATGGCTACACCTTC
TRBV7-3	TRBD1	-	TRBJ1-6	CASSLNPPGQGNSPLHF	TGTGCCAGCAGCTTAAACCCCCCGGGACAGGGCAACTCACCCCTCCACTTT